This TCR beta chain was captured in a study of blood T cell repertoires in COVID-19. V shed 4 bases, J shed 0 bases, and the junction held 2 bases outside the gene matches. Germline-derived CDR1 and CDR2 are SGHVS and FNYEAQ. This CDR3 has 15 amino acids. TCRdb keeps only in-frame clones here, not all; method: immunoSEQ multiplex PCR. The sample lists nearly 200,000 clones, approximately 87% occurring once. The source material was peripheral blood. The source of this sequence is a woman between 70 and 85 years old with acute or convalescent COVID-19. J is TRBJ2-3 and V is TRBV7-6; 9 nucleotides match TRBD2. The CDR3 DNA follows: TGTGCCAGCAGCTCGCTAGCGGGGAGCACAGATACGCAGTATTTT. It encodes CASSSLAGSTDTQYF.